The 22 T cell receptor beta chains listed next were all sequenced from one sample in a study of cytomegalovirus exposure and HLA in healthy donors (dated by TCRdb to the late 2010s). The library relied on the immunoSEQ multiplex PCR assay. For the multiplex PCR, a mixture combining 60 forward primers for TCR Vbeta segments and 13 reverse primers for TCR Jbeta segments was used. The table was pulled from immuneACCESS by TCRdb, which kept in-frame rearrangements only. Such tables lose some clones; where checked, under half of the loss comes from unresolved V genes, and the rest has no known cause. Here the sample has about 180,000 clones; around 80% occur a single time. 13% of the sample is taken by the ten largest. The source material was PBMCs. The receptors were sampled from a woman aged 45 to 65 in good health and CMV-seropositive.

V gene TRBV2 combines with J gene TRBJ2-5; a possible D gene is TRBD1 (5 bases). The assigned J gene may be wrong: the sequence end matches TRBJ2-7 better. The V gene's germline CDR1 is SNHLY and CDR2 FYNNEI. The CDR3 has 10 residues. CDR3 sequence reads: CASRGAEQYF. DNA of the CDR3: TGTGCCAGCAGAGGGGCCGAGCAGTACTTC.

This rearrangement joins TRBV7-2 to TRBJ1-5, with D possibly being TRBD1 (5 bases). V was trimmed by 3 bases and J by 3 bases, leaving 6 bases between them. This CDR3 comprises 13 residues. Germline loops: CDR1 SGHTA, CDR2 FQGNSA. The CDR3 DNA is TGTGCCAGCAGCTTGGACACCAATCAGCCCCAGCATTTT. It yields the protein CASSLDTNQPQHF.

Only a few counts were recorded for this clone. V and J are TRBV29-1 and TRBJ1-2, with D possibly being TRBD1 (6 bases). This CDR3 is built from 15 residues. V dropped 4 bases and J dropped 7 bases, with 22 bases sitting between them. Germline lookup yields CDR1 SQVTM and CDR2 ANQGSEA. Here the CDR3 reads CSVVDGAGEFGGYTF. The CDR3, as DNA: TGCAGCGTTGTGGACGGAGCAGGGGAATTTGGTGGCTACACCTTC.

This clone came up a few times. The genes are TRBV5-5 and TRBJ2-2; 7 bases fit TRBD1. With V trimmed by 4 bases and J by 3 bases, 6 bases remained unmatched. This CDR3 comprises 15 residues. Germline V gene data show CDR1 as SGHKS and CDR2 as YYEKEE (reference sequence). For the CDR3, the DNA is TGTGCCAGCAGCCCGACAGGGCCCTACACCGGGGAGCTGTTTTTT. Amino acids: CASSPTGPYTGELFF.

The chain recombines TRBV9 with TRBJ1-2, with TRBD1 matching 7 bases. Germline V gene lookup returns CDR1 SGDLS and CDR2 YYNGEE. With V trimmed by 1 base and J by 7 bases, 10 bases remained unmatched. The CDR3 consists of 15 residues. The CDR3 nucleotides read TGTGCCAGCAGCGTACACAGGGGCGTGGGAGGTGGCTACACCTTC. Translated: CASSVHRGVGGGYTF.

CDR3 protein: CASSQDGGRISPLHF. Written as DNA, the CDR3 is TGCGCCAGCAGCCAAGACGGGGGGAGAATTTCACCCCTCCACTTT. This sequence joins TRBV4-1 and TRBJ1-6; TRBD1 might be the D (5 bases). Per germline, CDR1 MGHRA and CDR2 YSYEKL. The CDR3 consists of 15 residues. Trimming pared 0 bases from V and 9 bases from J, leaving 12 bases between.

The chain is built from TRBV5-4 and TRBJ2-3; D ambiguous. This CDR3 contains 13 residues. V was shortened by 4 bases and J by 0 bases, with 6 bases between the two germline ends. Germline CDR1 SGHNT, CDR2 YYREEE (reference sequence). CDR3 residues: CASSAQSTDTQYF. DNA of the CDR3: TGTGCCAGCAGCGCACAGAGCACAGATACGCAGTATTTT.

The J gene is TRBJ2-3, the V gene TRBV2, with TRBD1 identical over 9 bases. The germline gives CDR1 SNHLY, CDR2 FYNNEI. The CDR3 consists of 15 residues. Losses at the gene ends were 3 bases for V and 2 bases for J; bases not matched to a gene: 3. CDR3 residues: CASSDRTGVTDTQYF. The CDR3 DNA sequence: TGTGCCAGCAGTGATCGGACAGGGGTCACAGATACGCAGTATTTT.

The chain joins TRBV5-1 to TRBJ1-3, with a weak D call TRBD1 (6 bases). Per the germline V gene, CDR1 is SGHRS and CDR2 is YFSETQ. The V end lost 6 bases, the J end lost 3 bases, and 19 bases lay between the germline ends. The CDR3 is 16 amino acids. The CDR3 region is CASKVGDRQGGNTIYF. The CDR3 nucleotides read TGCGCCAGCAAGGTTGGAGACAGGCAGGGTGGAAACACCATATATTTT.

The CDR3 reads CASSTTGSNTEAFF. CDR3 bases: TGTGCCAGCAGCACGACAGGCTCGAACACTGAAGCTTTCTTT. The chain recombines TRBV9 with TRBJ1-1; weak D call: TRBD1 (6 bases). Germline V gives CDR1 SGDLS, CDR2 YYNGEE. The germline V and J ends were trimmed by 4 bases and 1 base, with 11 bases remaining between them. The CDR3 contains 14 residues. Full variable domain (missing parts from reference TRBV9 and TRBJ1-1): DSGVTQTPKHLITATGQRVTLRCSPRSGDLSVYWYQQSLDQGLQFLIQYYNGEERAKGNILERFSAQQFPDLHSELNLSSLELGDSALYFCASSTTGSNTEAFFGQGTRLTVV.

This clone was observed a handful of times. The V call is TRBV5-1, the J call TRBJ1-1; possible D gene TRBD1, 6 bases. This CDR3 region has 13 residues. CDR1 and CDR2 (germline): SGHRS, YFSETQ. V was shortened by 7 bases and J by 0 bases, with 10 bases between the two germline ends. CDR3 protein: CASQTGLNTEAFF. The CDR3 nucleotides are TGCGCCAGCCAAACAGGGCTGAACACTGAAGCTTTCTTT.

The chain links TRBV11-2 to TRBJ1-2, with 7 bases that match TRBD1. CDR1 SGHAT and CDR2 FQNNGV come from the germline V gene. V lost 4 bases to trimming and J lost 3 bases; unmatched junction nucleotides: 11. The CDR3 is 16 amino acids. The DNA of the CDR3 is TGTGCCAGCAGCTCCATAACAGGGGTTGGTGACTATGGCTACACCTTC. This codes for CASSSITGVGDYGYTF.

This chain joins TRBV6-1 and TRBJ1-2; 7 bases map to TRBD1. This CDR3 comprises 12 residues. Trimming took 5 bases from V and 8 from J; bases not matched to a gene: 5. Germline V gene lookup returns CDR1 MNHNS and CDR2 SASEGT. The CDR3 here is CASSLTGDGYTF. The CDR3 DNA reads TGTGCCAGCAGTCTTACAGGGGACGGCTACACCTTC.

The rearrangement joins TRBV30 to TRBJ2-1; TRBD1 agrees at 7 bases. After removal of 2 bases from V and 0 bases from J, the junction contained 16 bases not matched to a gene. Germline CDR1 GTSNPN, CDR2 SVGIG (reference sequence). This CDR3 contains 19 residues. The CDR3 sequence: CAWSPGTVSRLFSYNEQFF. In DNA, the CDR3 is TGTGCCTGGAGTCCTGGGACAGTCTCCAGGCTGTTCTCCTACAATGAGCAGTTCTTC.

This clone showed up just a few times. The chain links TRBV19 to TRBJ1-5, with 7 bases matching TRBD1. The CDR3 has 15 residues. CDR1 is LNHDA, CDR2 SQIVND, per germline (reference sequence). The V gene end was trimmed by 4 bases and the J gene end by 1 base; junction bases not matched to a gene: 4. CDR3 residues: CASSRQGMSNQPQHF. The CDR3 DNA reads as TGTGCCAGTAGTAGACAGGGAATGAGCAATCAGCCCCAGCATTTT.

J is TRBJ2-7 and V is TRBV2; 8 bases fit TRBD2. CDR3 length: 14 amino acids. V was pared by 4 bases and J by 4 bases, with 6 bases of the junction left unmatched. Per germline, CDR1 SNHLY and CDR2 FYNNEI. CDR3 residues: CASSVLSGTYEQYF. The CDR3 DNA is TGTGCCAGCAGTGTCCTTAGCGGGACGTACGAGCAGTACTTC.

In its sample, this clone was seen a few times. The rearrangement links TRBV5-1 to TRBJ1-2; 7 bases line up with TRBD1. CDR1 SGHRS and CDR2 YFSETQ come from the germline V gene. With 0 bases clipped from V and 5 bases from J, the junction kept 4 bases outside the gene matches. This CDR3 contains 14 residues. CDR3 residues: CASSLDRGGYGYTF. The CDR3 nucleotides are TGCGCCAGCAGCTTGGACAGGGGTGGATATGGCTACACCTTC.

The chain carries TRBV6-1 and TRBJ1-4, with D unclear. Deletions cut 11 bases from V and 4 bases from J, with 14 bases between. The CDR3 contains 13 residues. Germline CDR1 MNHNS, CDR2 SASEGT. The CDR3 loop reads CAAGSYGNEKLFF. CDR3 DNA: TGTGCCGCCGGGTCGTATGGTAATGAAAAACTGTTTTTT.

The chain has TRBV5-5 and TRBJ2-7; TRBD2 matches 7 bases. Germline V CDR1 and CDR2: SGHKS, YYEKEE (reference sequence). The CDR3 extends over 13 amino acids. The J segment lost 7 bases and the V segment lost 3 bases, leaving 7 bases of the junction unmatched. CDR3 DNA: TGTGCCAGCAGCTGGACTAGGACGGGGGAGCAGTACTTC. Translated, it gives CASSWTRTGEQYF.

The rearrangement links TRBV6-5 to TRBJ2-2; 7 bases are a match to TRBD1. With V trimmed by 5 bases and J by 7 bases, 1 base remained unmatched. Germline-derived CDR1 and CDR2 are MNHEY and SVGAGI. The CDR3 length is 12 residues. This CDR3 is CASSHRGGELFF. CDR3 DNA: TGTGCCAGCAGTCACAGGGGCGGGGAGCTGTTTTTT.

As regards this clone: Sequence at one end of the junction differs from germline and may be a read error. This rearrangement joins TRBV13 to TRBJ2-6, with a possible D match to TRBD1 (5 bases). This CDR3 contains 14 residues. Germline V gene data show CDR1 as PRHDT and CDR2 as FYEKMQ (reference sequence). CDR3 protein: CASSSLTGANALTF. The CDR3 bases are TGTGCCAGCAGCTCCCTTACTGGGGCCAACGCCCTGACTTTC.

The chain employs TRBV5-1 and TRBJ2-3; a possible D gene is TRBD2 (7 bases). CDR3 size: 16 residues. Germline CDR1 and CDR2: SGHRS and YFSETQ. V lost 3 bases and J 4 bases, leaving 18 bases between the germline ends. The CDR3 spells CASSSLEGGSADTQYF. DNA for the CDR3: TGCGCCAGCAGCTCTCTCGAGGGGGGGAGTGCAGATACGCAGTATTTT.